A single sample gave rise to the 18 T cell receptor beta chains below, sequenced in a study of T cells expressing NK-cell markers. Reanalyzing the 5' RACE reads, TCRdb keeps one entry per CDR3 protein, without DNA. This sample's clone table lists 500,000 to 700,000 distinct CDR3 sequences. Source material: blood T cells: a sorted CD56 or NKG2C T cell subset, CD4+ or CD8+ T cells, or bulk PBMC T cells (not recorded which). The receptors here all came from a man younger than 30 in good health.

This rearrangement joins TRBV3-1 to TRBJ1-1; as DNA is missing, the TRBD1 call by TCRdb cannot be tested. Germline-derived CDR1 and CDR2 are LGHDT and YNNKEL (reference sequence). The CDR3 length is 14 residues. CDR3: CASSQGDMGTEAFF.

This rearrangement joins TRBV6-2 or TRBV6-3 to TRBJ2-3; TCRdb gives TRBD2 as the D gene, but with no DNA this cannot be confirmed. In germline, CDR1 is MNHEY, CDR2 SVGEGT. The CDR3 extends over 17 amino acids. The CDR3 loop reads CASSTGWTSGREDTQYF.

V and J are TRBV19 and TRBJ1-2; TCRdb proposes TRBD1, but this gene call is untestable without DNA. CDR1 and CDR2 (germline): LNHDA, SQIVND (reference sequence). The CDR3 spans 13 residues. The CDR3: CASRSGSSYGYTF.

V and J are TRBV24-1 and TRBJ1-1. Per germline, CDR1 KGHDR and CDR2 SFDVKD. The CDR3 covers 12 residues. The CDR3 loop is CATSATNTEAFF.

This chain connects TRBV20-1 to TRBJ1-5; lacking DNA, the TRBD1 call made by TCRdb goes unchecked. This CDR3 is 12 amino acids long. Germline CDR1 DFQATT, CDR2 SNEGSKA (reference sequence). This CDR3 reads CSARVTGEPQHF.

The chain carries TRBV24-1 and TRBJ2-3; lacking DNA, the TRBD2 call made by TCRdb goes unchecked. Germline V CDR1 and CDR2: KGHDR, SFDVKD. The length of the CDR3 is 13 residues. CDR3 sequence: CATSSGTADTQYF.

The rearrangement joins TRBV12-1 to TRBJ2-2. TRBV12-1 is shown as a pseudogene. The CDR3 covers 15 residues. The CDR3 region is CASSPRVGHTGELFF.

This chain links TRBV28 with TRBJ2-7; TCRdb designates TRBD1, a call that cannot be tested without DNA. The CDR3 runs 15 residues. Germline V gene sequence: CDR1 MDHEN, CDR2 SYDVKM. The CDR3 here is CASSLLRVQSSEQYF.

The chain recombines TRBV4-2 with TRBJ2-1; lacking DNA, the TRBD1 call made by TCRdb goes unchecked. From germline, CDR1 is LGHNA and CDR2 YNFKEQ. The CDR3 is made up of 22 amino acids. The CDR3 loop reads CASSLYRGVGENQRSSYNEQFF.

The rearrangement links TRBV5-1 to TRBJ1-2; the D call from TCRdb, TRBD1, cannot be confirmed without DNA. The germline V gene has CDR1 SGHRS and CDR2 YFSETQ. This CDR3 comprises 14 residues. The CDR3 sequence is CASSLSTGEYGYTF.

The chain uses TRBV10-3 and TRBJ2-1; TCRdb's D gene call, TRBD2, goes unchecked for lack of DNA. CDR3 length equals 14 residues. Germline V lookup: CDR1 ENHRY, CDR2 SYGVKD. This CDR3 is CAIRDTSGWGEQFF.

V and J are TRBV10-3 and TRBJ2-1. Germline CDR1 ENHRY, CDR2 SYGVKD. The CDR3 has 12 amino acids. The CDR3 protein is CAISYGSQEQFF.

This chain uses TRBV4-3 with TRBJ2-3; TCRdb indicates TRBD1, and absent DNA this call remains unverified. The CDR3 runs 15 residues. Germline V gives CDR1 LGHNA, CDR2 YSLEER. CDR3 amino acids: CASSQAWTGRDTQYF.

V is TRBV4-2 and J is TRBJ2-3. CDR1 and CDR2 (germline): LGHNA, YNFKEQ. This CDR3 comprises 17 residues. The CDR3 reads CASSQDHSSLRTDTQYF.

V is TRBV7-2 and J is TRBJ2-5; TCRdb gives TRBD2 as the D gene, but with no DNA this cannot be confirmed. CDR3 length: 15 residues. Germline V gives CDR1 SGHTA, CDR2 FQGNSA. The CDR3 loop is CASSLVGARVETQYF.

The chain uses TRBV2 and TRBJ2-7; the TCRdb call, TRBD2, lacks DNA for checking. CDR1 and CDR2 from the germline V gene are SNHLY and FYNNEI. CDR3 length equals 14 residues. CDR3 in amino acids: CASQVAGGSGEQYF.

The rearrangement uses TRBV12-3 or TRBV12-4 and TRBJ2-7; there is no DNA to check the TCRdb D call of TRBD2. The CDR3 is 16 residues long. CDR3 protein: CASSFRWRGGGYEQYF.

CDR3: CASSLGRQGLKNYGYTF. The chain recombines TRBV12-3 or TRBV12-4 with TRBJ1-2; with no DNA, the TCRdb D assignment of TRBD1 cannot be verified. This CDR3 region has 17 residues.